This TCR beta chain was recorded in a study of shared clonotypes between healthy human individuals. Whole-study findings and limits: The sharing of roughly 5% of naive CD4 clonotypes was seen across a handful of donors. Even with large depth, rarefaction showed that sorted-subset sequencing was incomplete.

Naive CD8 populations comprised CD45RO-negative cells positively selected for CCR7, excluding terminally differentiated effector memory CD45RA+ cells. In regard to this clone: Its antigen is currently unknown.

Sequencing was performed with immunoSEQ multiplex PCR; in TCRdb, only in-frame clones are kept and a portion is missing. The sample has around 2.1 million clones, more than 85% seen once. This TCR was sampled from a man in his late teens or twenties in good health. Some clones in this sample may be carry-over from other donors' samples. The sample comprised naive CD8+ T cells from PBMCs.

CDR3 DNA sequence: TGTGCCAGCAGCCTAATGCCAAGCTCCTACGAGCAGTACTTC. Its protein is CASSLMPSSYEQYF. This chain uses TRBV5-6 with TRBJ2-7, with D hard to call. V was shortened by 4 bases and J by 0 bases, with 11 bases between the two germline ends. The germline gives CDR1 SGHDT, CDR2 YYEEEE. CDR3 size: 14 residues.